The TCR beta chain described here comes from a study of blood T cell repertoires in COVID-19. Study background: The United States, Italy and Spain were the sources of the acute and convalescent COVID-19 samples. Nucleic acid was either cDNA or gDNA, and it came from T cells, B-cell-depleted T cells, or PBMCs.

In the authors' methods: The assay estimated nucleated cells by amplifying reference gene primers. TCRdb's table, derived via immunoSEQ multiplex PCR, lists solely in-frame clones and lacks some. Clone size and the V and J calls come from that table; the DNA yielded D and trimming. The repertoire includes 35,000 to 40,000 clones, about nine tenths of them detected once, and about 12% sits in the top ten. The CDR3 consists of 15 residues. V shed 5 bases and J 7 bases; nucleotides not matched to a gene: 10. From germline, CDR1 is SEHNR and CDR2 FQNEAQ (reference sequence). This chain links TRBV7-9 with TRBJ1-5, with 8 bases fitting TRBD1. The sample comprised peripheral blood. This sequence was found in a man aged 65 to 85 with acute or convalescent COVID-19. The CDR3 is CASSTGTGGEQPQHF. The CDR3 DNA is TGTGCCAGCAGCACCGGGACAGGAGGAGAACAGCCCCAGCATTTT.